Presented here are 30 T cell receptor beta chains from one specimen sequenced in a study of T cells in localized non-small cell lung cancer. Data came from immunoSEQ multiplex PCR; TCRdb stores just in-frame clones and leaves some out. The sample consists of 40,000 to 50,000 clones, about nine tenths of them appearing once. Sequences were derived from peripheral blood, sampled before any cancer treatment. The receptor set was obtained from a female donor over 55 with stage I squamous cell lung carcinoma.

This clone was counted once. The chain joins TRBV5-1 to TRBJ2-5; 8 nucleotides agree with TRBD2. V shed 0 bases and J 0 bases; nucleotides not matched to a gene: 7. The CDR3 is made up of 17 amino acids. The germline gives CDR1 SGHRS, CDR2 YFSETQ. CDR3 sequence reads: CASSLAPRGGNQETQYF. Here the CDR3 DNA reads TGCGCCAGCAGCTTGGCCCCCCGGGGGGGAAACCAAGAGACCCAGTACTTC.

CDR3 coding DNA: TGTGCCTGGAGTGATGGAGGGGGGGGCAAAAACATTCAGTACTTC. Translated: CAWSDGGGGKNIQYF. The chain recombines TRBV30 with TRBJ2-4; D might be TRBD2 (7 bases). CDR3 length equals 15 residues. Germline V gene sequence: CDR1 GTSNPN, CDR2 SVGIG (reference sequence). The V end lost 1 base, the J end lost 3 bases, and 13 bases lay between the germline ends.

The rearrangement uses TRBV11-2 and TRBJ2-1; TRBD2 matches 10 bases. The J segment lost 5 bases and the V segment lost 1 base, leaving 5 bases of the junction unmatched. The CDR3 is 16 residues long. The germline gives CDR1 SGHAT, CDR2 FQNNGV. The DNA for the CDR3 is TGTGCCAGCAGCTTAGGGGGAAGCGGGAGGGACAATGAGCAGTTCTTC. Translating gives CASSLGGSGRDNEQFF.

The V and J genes are TRBV5-6 and TRBJ2-7, with 9 nucleotides matching TRBD2. The V and J ends lost 3 bases and 4 bases, in that order; junction bases with no gene match: 17. Germline values: CDR1 SGHDT, CDR2 YYEEEE. CDR3 size: 18 residues. This CDR3 is CASSWGQPGASGTYEQYF. The CDR3 DNA reads TGTGCCAGCAGCTGGGGACAGCCAGGGGCTAGCGGGACTTACGAGCAGTACTTC.

This clone appeared a few times. V and J are TRBV5-1 and TRBJ2-2, with 9 bases aligning to TRBD2. The CDR3 covers 15 residues. Germline loops: CDR1 SGHRS, CDR2 YFSETQ. The V and J ends lost 3 bases and 5 bases, in that order; junction bases with no gene match: 5. CDR3 in amino acids: CASSWREGGTGELFF. The DNA of the CDR3 is TGCGCCAGCAGCTGGCGGGAGGGAGGAACCGGGGAGCTGTTTTTT.

This chain connects TRBV9 to TRBJ2-3; the D is unclear. V gave up 0 bases and J gave up 7 bases, with 9 bases separating them. The CDR3 is 13 residues long. From germline, CDR1 is SGDLS and CDR2 YYNGEE. Written as DNA, the CDR3 is TGTGCCAGCAGCGTAGAAGGGAAGAATACGCAGTATTTT. This gives the protein CASSVEGKNTQYF. The complete variable domain, with remaining parts taken from reference TRBV9 and TRBJ2-3, reads DSGVTQTPKHLITATGQRVTLRCSPRSGDLSVYWYQQSLDQGLQFLIQYYNGEERAKGNILERFSAQQFPDLHSELNLSSLELGDSALYFCASSVEGKNTQYFGPGTRLTVL.

The chain uses TRBV7-2 and TRBJ2-5; 7 bases are shared with TRBD2. V lost 1 base, J lost 4 bases, and 9 bases stayed unmatched. CDR1 and CDR2 (germline): SGHTA, FQGNSA. The CDR3 contains 16 residues. Here the CDR3 DNA reads TGTGCCAGCAGCTTAGATCCGACTGGGAGGGGAGAGACCCAGTACTTC. This codes for CASSLDPTGRGETQYF.

V is TRBV5-1 and J is TRBJ2-5; 8 bases fit TRBD2. In germline, CDR1 is SGHRS, CDR2 YFSETQ. This CDR3 spans 18 amino acids. J lost 2 bases, V lost 0 bases, and 12 bases had no gene match. The CDR3 protein is CASSLGTGRGGNQETQYF. DNA for the CDR3: TGCGCCAGCAGCTTGGGCACCGGGAGGGGAGGAAATCAAGAGACCCAGTACTTC.

This chain connects TRBV5-4 to TRBJ1-3; D is undetermined. The germline V gene encodes CDR1 SGHNT and CDR2 YYREEE (reference sequence). CDR3 length: 14 amino acids. Deletions cut 4 bases from V and 3 bases from J, with 11 bases between. The CDR3 loop reads CASSTNADGNTIYF. The CDR3 coding sequence is TGTGCCAGCAGCACTAACGCAGATGGAAACACCATATATTTT.

This clone appeared a single time. The rearrangement uses TRBV19 and TRBJ1-2; TRBD1 is a possible D gene (5 bases). V was shortened by 5 bases and J by 7 bases, with 8 bases between the two germline ends. The CDR3 consists of 11 residues. Germline values: CDR1 LNHDA, CDR2 SQIVND (reference sequence). This CDR3 reads CASSRDRGYTF. The CDR3 bases are TGTGCCAGTAGTCGGGACCGTGGCTACACCTTC. Looking up the rest from reference TRBV19 and TRBJ1-2 gives the full variable domain: DGGITQSPKYLFRKEGQNVTLSCEQNLNHDAMYWYRQDPGQGLRLIYYSQIVNDFQKGDIAEGYSVSREKKESFPLTVTSAQKNPTAFYLCASSRDRGYTFGSGTRLTVV.

The chain combines TRBV15 with TRBJ2-3, with D perhaps matching TRBD2 (5 bases). Germline values: CDR1 LNHNV, CDR2 YYDKDF (reference sequence). The CDR3 has 15 residues. Trimming cost V 2 bases and J 4 bases, with 13 bases left between them. CDR3 amino acids: CATSRSTTWADTQYF. The CDR3 DNA is TGTGCCACCAGCAGATCGACTACCTGGGCAGATACGCAGTATTTT.

The V and J genes are TRBV6-5 and TRBJ1-2; the match to TRBD1 covers 9 bases. Germline V gene data show CDR1 as MNHEY and CDR2 as SVGAGI. This CDR3 is built from 13 residues. V dropped 5 bases and J dropped 11; count of bases not matched to a gene: 9. Here the CDR3 DNA reads TGTGCCAGCAGTCCGGGACAGGGCGGGCAATACACCTTC. Translation: CASSPGQGGQYTF.

The chain couples TRBV7-8 to TRBJ2-1; D possibly corresponds to TRBD2 (6 bases). Trimming left V 2 bases short and J 8 bases short, with 13 bases between. Germline V gives CDR1 SGHVS, CDR2 FQNEAQ. The CDR3 length is 14 residues. The CDR3 is CASSLLPSVDEQFF. CDR3 bases: TGTGCCAGCAGCTTACTGCCTAGCGTCGATGAGCAGTTCTTC.

This chain links TRBV27 with TRBJ2-1; 13 positions agree with TRBD2. The CDR3 is made up of 17 amino acids. V shed 4 bases, J shed 4 bases, and the junction held 7 bases outside the gene matches. Looked up from germline, CDR1 is MNHEY and CDR2 is SMNVEV (reference sequence). The CDR3 DNA reads TGTGCCAGCAGTTCCCGGACTAGCGGGAGTAGGTACAATGAGCAGTTCTTC. As protein: CASSSRTSGSRYNEQFF.

This chain joins TRBV7-9 and TRBJ2-7; D is perhaps TRBD2 (6 bases). Germline CDR1 and CDR2: SEHNR and FQNEAQ (reference sequence). The CDR3 covers 16 residues. The ends were cut back, 1 base at V and 0 bases at J, with 13 bases in the middle. CDR3 loop: CASSLGGLGSSYEQYF. CDR3 DNA sequence: TGTGCCAGCAGCTTAGGTGGGCTCGGGAGCTCCTACGAGCAGTACTTC. The complete variable domain, with remaining parts taken from reference TRBV7-9 and TRBJ2-7, reads DTGVSQNPRHKITKRGQNVTFRCDPISEHNRLYWYRQTLGQGPEFLTYFQNEAQLEKSRLLSDRFSAERPKGSFSTLEIQRTEQGDSAMYLCASSLGGLGSSYEQYFGPGTRLTVT.

This clone has just one count. The J gene is TRBJ2-5, the V gene TRBV20-1; D call uncertain. The length of the CDR3 is 11 residues. Germline lookup yields CDR1 DFQATT and CDR2 SNEGSKA (reference sequence). V was shortened by 2 bases and J by 11 bases, with 12 bases between the two germline ends. CDR3 bases: TGCAGTGCTAGATCCGAGAGGTGGCAGTACTTC. This sequence encodes CSARSERWQYF.

The rearrangement uses TRBV27 and TRBJ2-6; D gene uncertain. V lost 3 bases to trimming and J lost 0 bases, with 9 bases between them. CDR1 is MNHEY, CDR2 SMNVEV, per germline (reference sequence). The CDR3 runs 16 residues. CDR3 nucleotide sequence: TGTGCCAGCAGTTTTGCACGGAGCTCTGGGGCCAACGTCCTGACTTTC. This gives the protein CASSFARSSGANVLTF.

The V call is TRBV18, the J call TRBJ1-1; 8 bases agree with TRBD1. This CDR3 is 16 amino acids long. Unmatched junction bases numbered 8, after V lost 4 bases and J lost 1 base. Germline V gene sequence: CDR1 KGHSH, CDR2 LQKENI. The CDR3 reads CASSQTGVRGNTEAFF. CDR3 DNA: TGTGCCAGCTCACAGACAGGGGTGCGAGGGAACACTGAAGCTTTCTTT. Based on the CDR3 plus reference TRBV18 and TRBJ1-1, the full variable domain is NAGVMQNPRHLVRRRGQEARLRCSPMKGHSHVYWYRQLPEEGLKFMVYLQKENIIDESGMPKERFSAEFPKEGPSILRIQQVVRGDSAAYFCASSQTGVRGNTEAFFGQGTRLTVV.

The J gene is TRBJ2-7, the V gene TRBV5-1; 7 bases are a match to TRBD2. The CDR3 sequence is 16 residues long. CDR1 and CDR2 (germline): SGHRS, YFSETQ. V was pared by 2 bases and J by 1 base, with 9 bases of the junction left unmatched. Here the CDR3 reads CASSLLSGGGSYEQYF. The CDR3 DNA reads TGCGCCAGCAGCTTACTCAGCGGCGGGGGATCCTACGAGCAGTACTTC. Complete variable domain (other parts from reference TRBV5-1 and TRBJ2-7): KAGVTQTPRYLIKTRGQQVTLSCSPISGHRSVSWYQQTPGQGLQFLFEYFSETQRNKGNFPGRFSGRQFSNSRSEMNVSTLELGDSALYLCASSLLSGGGSYEQYFGPGTRLTVT.

The rearrangement uses TRBV29-1 and TRBJ2-3; D is undetermined. Germline CDR1 SQVTM, CDR2 ANQGSEA. CDR3 size: 12 residues. With 4 bases removed from V and 3 bases from J, the gap between germline ends came to 8 bases. DNA for the CDR3: TGCAGCGTTGGGACGGAGACAGATACGCAGTATTTT. Protein sequence: CSVGTETDTQYF.

Comment on this clone: Other DNA sequences within the sample encode an identical CDR3. This sequence joins TRBV4-3 and TRBJ2-1, with 11 nucleotides matching TRBD2. The CDR3 is made up of 15 amino acids. Germline V gene sequence: CDR1 LGHNA, CDR2 YSLEER. V trimming: 1 base; J trimming: 7 bases; junction bases outside the gene matches: 3. The CDR3 sequence: CASSQVTSGRNEQFF. In nucleotides, the CDR3 is TGCGCCAGCAGCCAAGTAACTAGCGGGAGAAATGAGCAGTTCTTC.

This rearrangement joins TRBV6-6 to TRBJ1-5; TRBD1 agrees at 10 bases. Germline V gene lookup returns CDR1 MNHNY and CDR2 SVGAGI (reference sequence). The CDR3 loop spans 14 amino acids. With V trimmed by 8 bases and J by 6 bases, 7 bases remained unmatched. As DNA, the CDR3 is TGTGCCAGCCGCCCCGACAGGGGGCTTCAGCCCCAGCATTTT. Protein: CASRPDRGLQPQHF.

The chain is built from TRBV6-5 and TRBJ2-7; 12 bases are a match to TRBD2. Germline assignment: CDR1 MNHEY and CDR2 SVGAGI. The CDR3 loop spans 14 amino acids. V shed 6 bases, J shed 6 bases, and the junction held 6 bases outside the gene matches. CDR3 in amino acids: CASRLTSGRLEQYF. CDR3 nucleotide sequence: TGTGCCAGCAGGCTGACTAGCGGGAGACTCGAGCAGTACTTC.

This rearrangement joins TRBV7-2 to TRBJ1-2; D remains unclear. Deletions cut 1 base from V and 2 bases from J, with 8 bases between. The CDR3 covers 14 residues. Germline V gene lookup returns CDR1 SGHTA and CDR2 FQGNSA. CDR3 loop: CASSLEPVNYGYTF. The CDR3 DNA follows: TGTGCCAGCAGCTTAGAACCAGTAAACTATGGCTACACCTTC.

The J gene is TRBJ2-1, the V gene TRBV11-3; a possible D gene is TRBD1 (6 bases). CDR1 is SGHNT, CDR2 YENEEA, per germline. With 5 bases removed from V and 1 base from J, the gap between germline ends came to 9 bases. CDR3 length: 14 residues. CDR3 nucleotide sequence: TGTGCCAGCAGCCACAGGGCATCCTACAATGAGCAGTTCTTC. It yields the protein CASSHRASYNEQFF.

V gene TRBV11-3 combines with J gene TRBJ2-7, with a tentative D call TRBD2 (5 bases). From germline, CDR1 is SGHNT and CDR2 YENEEA. V was cut by 3 bases and J by 4 bases, with 19 bases left in between. This CDR3 region has 16 residues. This chain's CDR3 is CASSFSSGGGLYEQYF. Written as DNA, the CDR3 is TGTGCCAGCAGCTTTTCTTCCGGCGGCGGGTTGTACGAGCAGTACTTC.

In this sample, this clone turned up a few times. The chain links TRBV11-3 to TRBJ2-2; D is unresolved. The germline gives CDR1 SGHNT, CDR2 YENEEA. The CDR3 extends over 12 amino acids. V shed 4 bases and J shed 8 bases, with 8 bases lying between them. The CDR3 DNA reads TGTGCCAGCAGCTCCCCTATAGGGGAGCTGTTTTTT. It yields the protein CASSSPIGELFF.

Within the sample, this clone is medium-sized (0.01 to 0.1%). This rearrangement joins TRBV1 to TRBJ2-4. TRBV1 is described as a pseudogene. This CDR3 spans 14 amino acids. In nucleotides, the CDR3 is TGCACCAGCAGCCCGGACCTAGCCAAAAACATTCAGTACTTC. Encoded protein: CTSSPDLAKNIQYF.

This chain links TRBV6-1 with TRBJ1-2, with D maybe TRBD1 (5 bases). From germline, CDR1 is MNHNS and CDR2 SASEGT. V lost 4 bases, J lost 4 bases, and 13 bases lay in between. The CDR3 totals 14 residues. The CDR3 protein is CASSVLGGGYGYTF. In DNA, the CDR3 is TGTGCCAGCAGTGTGCTGGGGGGGGGCTATGGCTACACCTTC.

This clone was observed a single time. The chain combines TRBV11-3 with TRBJ2-7, with D possibly TRBD1 on 5 matching bases. This CDR3 has 13 amino acids. V was cut by 4 bases and J by 3 bases, with 10 bases left in between. Looked up from germline, CDR1 is SGHNT and CDR2 is YENEEA. In DNA, the CDR3 is TGTGCCAGCAGCTCCCCAGGGTACTACGAGCAGTACTTC. Its translation is CASSSPGYYEQYF.